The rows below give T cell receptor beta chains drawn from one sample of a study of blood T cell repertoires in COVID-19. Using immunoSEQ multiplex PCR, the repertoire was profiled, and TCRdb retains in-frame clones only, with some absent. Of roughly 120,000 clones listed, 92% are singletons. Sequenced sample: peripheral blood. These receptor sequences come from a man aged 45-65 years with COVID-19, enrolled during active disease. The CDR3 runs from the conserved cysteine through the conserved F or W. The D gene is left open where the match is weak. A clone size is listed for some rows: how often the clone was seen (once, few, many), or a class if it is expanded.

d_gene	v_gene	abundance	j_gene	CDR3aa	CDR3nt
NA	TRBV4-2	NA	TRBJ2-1	CASSQVRDDNEQFF	TGTGCCAGCAGCCAAGTGAGGGATGACAATGAGCAGTTCTTC
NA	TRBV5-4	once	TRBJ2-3	CASSIGQRTDTQYF	TGTGCCAGCAGCATAGGACAGCGCACAGATACGCAGTATTTT
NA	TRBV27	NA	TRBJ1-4	CASSLTQAGEKLFF	TGTGCCAGCAGTCTAACTCAAGCGGGGGAAAAACTGTTTTTT
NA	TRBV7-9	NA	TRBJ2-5	CASSLAGGTPTQYF	TGTGCCAGCAGCTTAGCCGGGGGAACGCCGACCCAGTACTTC
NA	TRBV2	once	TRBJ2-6	CASMEVSGANVLTF	TGTGCCAGCATGGAGGTCTCTGGGGCCAACGTCCTGACTTTC
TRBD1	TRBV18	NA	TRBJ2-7	CASSRGQGVYEQYF	TGTGCCAGCTCACGCGGACAGGGCGTCTACGAGCAGTACTTC
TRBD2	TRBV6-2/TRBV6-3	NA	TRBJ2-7	CASSYETAGAYEQYF	TGTGCCAGCAGTTACGAAACAGCGGGAGCCTACGAGCAGTACTTC
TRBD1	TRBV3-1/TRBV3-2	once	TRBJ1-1	CASSLDRANTEAFF	TGTGCCAGCAGCCTGGACAGGGCGAACACTGAAGCTTTCTTT
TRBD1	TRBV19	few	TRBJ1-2	CASSPWDRVFYTF	TGTGCCAGTAGTCCCTGGGACAGGGTCTTCTACACCTTC
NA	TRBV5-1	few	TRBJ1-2	CASSRDSYNYGYTF	TGCGCCAGCAGCCGGGACTCATATAACTATGGCTACACCTTC
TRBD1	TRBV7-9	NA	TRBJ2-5	CASSSGQGAGETQYF	TGTGCCAGCAGCTCCGGACAGGGAGCGGGCGAGACCCAGTACTTC
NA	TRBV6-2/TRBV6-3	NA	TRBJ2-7	CASSFTVPAYEQYF	TGTGCCAGCAGCTTCACTGTCCCGGCCTACGAGCAGTACTTC
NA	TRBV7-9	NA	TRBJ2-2	CASSLPSTGELFF	TGTGCCAGCAGCTTACCCTCCACCGGGGAGCTGTTTTTT
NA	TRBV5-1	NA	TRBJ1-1	CASSQDIASMNTEAFF	TGCGCCAGCAGCCAGGACATAGCTTCCATGAACACTGAAGCTTTCTTT
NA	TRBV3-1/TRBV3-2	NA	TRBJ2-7	CASSQGSVSYEQYF	TGTGCCAGCAGCCAAGGAAGCGTCTCCTACGAGCAGTACTTC
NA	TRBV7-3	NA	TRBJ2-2	CASSYQGPTGGELFF	TGTGCCAGCAGCTACCAGGGGCCGACCGGCGGGGAGCTGTTTTTT
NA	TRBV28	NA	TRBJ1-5	CASSSRSGNQPQHF	TGTGCCAGCAGTTCCCGTTCAGGGAATCAGCCCCAGCATTTT
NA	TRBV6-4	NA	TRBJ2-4	CASSDSVGADIQYF	TGTGCCAGCAGTGACTCGGTAGGGGCGGACATTCAGTACTTC
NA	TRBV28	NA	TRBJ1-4	CASSFSPGLREKLFF	TGTGCCAGCAGTTTCAGTCCGGGTCTCCGAGAAAAACTGTTTTTT
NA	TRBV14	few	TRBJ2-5	CASSEVRYQGTQYF	TGTGCCAGCAGTGAAGTTAGGTACCAGGGGACCCAGTACTTC
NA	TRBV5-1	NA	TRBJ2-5	CASSLDGTSQETQYF	TGCGCCAGCAGCTTGGATGGGACATCACAAGAGACCCAGTACTTC
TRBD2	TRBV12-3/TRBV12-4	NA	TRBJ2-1	CASSGTSVEQFF	TGTGCCAGCAGTGGGACTAGTGTCGAGCAGTTCTTC
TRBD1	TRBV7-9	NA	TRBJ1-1	CASSPLTGGNTEAFF	TGTGCCAGCAGCCCTTTGACAGGGGGGAACACTGAAGCTTTCTTT
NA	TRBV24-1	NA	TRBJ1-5	CATSAGNVRQPQHF	TGTGCCACCAGCGCAGGGAATGTTCGTCAGCCCCAGCATTTT
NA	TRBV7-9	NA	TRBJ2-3	CASSPRSAVDTQYF	TGTGCCAGCAGCCCTCGTTCGGCGGTGGATACGCAGTATTTT
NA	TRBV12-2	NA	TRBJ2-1	CASRLIRERTYNEQFF	TGTGCAAGTCGCTTGATCCGGGAGAGGACCTACAATGAGCAGTTCTTC
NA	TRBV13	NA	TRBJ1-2	CASSAGSPGYGYTF	TGTGCCAGCAGCGCCGGGTCTCCGGGATATGGCTACACCTTC
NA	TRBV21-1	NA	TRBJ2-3	CASSKVSGRLTDTQYF	TGTGCCAGCAGCAAAGTTAGCGGGAGGCTGACAGATACGCAGTATTTT
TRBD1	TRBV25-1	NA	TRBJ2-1	CASSETGGRNEQFF	TGTGCCAGCAGTGAAACAGGGGGACGCAATGAGCAGTTCTTC
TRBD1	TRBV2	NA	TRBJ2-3	CASSATGGSTDTQYF	TGTGCCAGCAGTGCCACAGGGGGCAGCACAGATACGCAGTATTTT
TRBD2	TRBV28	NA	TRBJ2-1	CASSLPAGTNEQFF	TGTGCCAGCAGTTTACCAGCGGGAACCAATGAGCAGTTCTTC
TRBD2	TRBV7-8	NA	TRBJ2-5	CASIPGGVETQYF	TGTGCCAGCATCCCGGGAGGCGTAGAGACCCAGTACTTC
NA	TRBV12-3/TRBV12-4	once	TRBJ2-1	CASTGLSYNEQFF	TGTGCCAGCACCGGACTTTCCTACAATGAGCAGTTCTTC
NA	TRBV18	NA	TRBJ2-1	CASSQETGSPSSYNEQFF	TGTGCCAGCTCACAGGAAACAGGGTCCCCAAGCTCCTACAATGAGCAGTTCTTC
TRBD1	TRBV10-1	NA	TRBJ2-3	CASYPHTGTGDDTQYF	TGCGCCAGCTACCCGCATACCGGGACAGGGGACGATACGCAGTATTTT
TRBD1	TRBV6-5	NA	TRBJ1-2	CASSPPGQLYGYTF	TGTGCCAGCAGTCCCCCGGGACAGCTGTATGGCTACACCTTC
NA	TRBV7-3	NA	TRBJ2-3	CASSPRSSTDTQYF	TGTGCCAGCAGCCCCCGGAGCAGTACAGATACGCAGTATTTT
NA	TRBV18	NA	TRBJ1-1	CASSVARDTEAFF	TGTGCCAGCTCAGTCGCCAGGGATACTGAAGCTTTCTTT
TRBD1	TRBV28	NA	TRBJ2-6	CASSLGQGIGGANVLTF	TGTGCCAGCAGTCTCGGACAGGGTATTGGCGGGGCCAACGTCCTGACTTTC
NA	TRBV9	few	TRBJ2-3	CASSVEGSTDTQYF	TGTGCCAGCAGCGTAGAGGGGAGCACAGATACGCAGTATTTT
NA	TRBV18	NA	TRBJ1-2	CASSPEDIYGYTF	TGTGCCAGCTCACCCGAGGACATATATGGCTACACCTTC
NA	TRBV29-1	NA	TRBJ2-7	CSVESGEQYF	TGCAGCGTTGAGTCAGGCGAGCAGTACTTC
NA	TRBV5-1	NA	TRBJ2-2	CASRLQGNTGELFF	TGCGCCAGCAGGCTACAGGGGAACACCGGGGAGCTGTTTTTT
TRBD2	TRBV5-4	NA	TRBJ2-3	CASSSGTSGRSASTDTQYF	TGTGCCAGCAGCTCCGGGACTAGCGGGAGGTCAGCTAGCACAGATACGCAGTATTTT